Listed below are T cell receptor beta chains from one sample, sequenced in a study of T cell changes during pregnancy in multiple sclerosis. Profiled with immunoSEQ multiplex PCR; TCRdb holds only in-frame clones, not every one. The table has about 59,000 clones, approximately 90% seen once. Here the sequenced sample was peripheral blood, taken in the second trimester of pregnancy. These receptors were collected from a female donor in good health, enrolled as a control in a pregnancy study. Each CDR3 is given with its conserved first and last residue. D genes are given only for firm matches.

j_call | d_call | v_call | cdr3_nt | cdr3_aa
TRBJ2-4 | - | TRBV11-2 | TGTGCCAGCAGCTTAGATTTGGCTCCCAAAAACATTCAGTACTTC | CASSLDLAPKNIQYF
TRBJ1-5 | - | TRBV6-5 | TGTGCCAGCAGAAAAAGCTTCAATCAGCCCCAGCATTTT | CASRKSFNQPQHF
TRBJ1-4 | - | TRBV5-8 | TGTGCCAGCAGCTTCCCGGACTTCAAACTGTTTTTT | CASSFPDFKLFF
TRBJ2-5 | TRBD1 | TRBV30 | TGTGCCTCGTCAGAACAGGGGCAAGAGACCCAGTACTTC | CASSEQGQETQYF
TRBJ1-4 | - | TRBV18 | TGTGCCAGCTCACCTCGGCGGGCAGGGGAGGGCGAAAAACTGTTTTTT | CASSPRRAGEGEKLFF
TRBJ2-5 | - | TRBV5-4 | TGTGCCAGCAGCTTGGGGCTAGCGGAGACCCAGTACTTC | CASSLGLAETQYF
TRBJ1-1 | - | TRBV11-3 | TGTGCCAGCAGCCAATCCAGGGCCACTGAAGCTTTCTTT | CASSQSRATEAFF
TRBJ2-3 | - | TRBV7-9 | TGTGCCAGCAGCTTGGAGGGTCCCCTCCCCGATACGCAGTATTTT | CASSLEGPLPDTQYF
TRBJ1-3 | - | TRBV7-8 | TGTGCCAGCAGCCAAACAGAGCTCTCTGGAAACACCATATATTTT | CASSQTELSGNTIYF
TRBJ2-5 | TRBD2 | TRBV5-1 | TGCGCCAGCAGCCTGGGGACTAGCGGGGGAGAGACCCAGTACTTC | CASSLGTSGGETQYF
TRBJ2-2 | TRBD2 | TRBV6-5 | TGTGCCAGCAGTTACTCGACTAGCTACGCCGGGGAGCTGTTTTTT | CASSYSTSYAGELFF
TRBJ2-7 | - | TRBV5-5 | TGTGCCAGCAGCTTGGTAGTGAACTCCTACGAGCAGTACTTC | CASSLVVNSYEQYF
TRBJ2-7 | - | TRBV7-9 | TGTGCCACACACAACGTCCTACGGGGCTCCTACGAGCAGTACTTC | CATHNVLRGSYEQYF
TRBJ1-2 | TRBD1 | TRBV7-2 | TGTGCCAGCAGCTCGCCCCCGGGACAGGGGGCTTCCCGGCATGGCTACACCTTC | CASSSPPGQGASRHGYTF
TRBJ2-7 | - | TRBV19 | TGTGCCAGTAGTATAGTCGGGGGGCGCGAAATTTCAGACGAGCAGTACTTC | CASSIVGGREISDEQYF
TRBJ2-2 | - | TRBV4-1 | TGCGCCAGCAGCCAAGAGCGCGGGTGGGGGAACACCGGGGAGCTGTTTTTT | CASSQERGWGNTGELFF
TRBJ2-1 | - | TRBV18 | TGTGCCAGCTCACCAGGTAGCTACAATGAGCAGTTCTTC | CASSPGSYNEQFF